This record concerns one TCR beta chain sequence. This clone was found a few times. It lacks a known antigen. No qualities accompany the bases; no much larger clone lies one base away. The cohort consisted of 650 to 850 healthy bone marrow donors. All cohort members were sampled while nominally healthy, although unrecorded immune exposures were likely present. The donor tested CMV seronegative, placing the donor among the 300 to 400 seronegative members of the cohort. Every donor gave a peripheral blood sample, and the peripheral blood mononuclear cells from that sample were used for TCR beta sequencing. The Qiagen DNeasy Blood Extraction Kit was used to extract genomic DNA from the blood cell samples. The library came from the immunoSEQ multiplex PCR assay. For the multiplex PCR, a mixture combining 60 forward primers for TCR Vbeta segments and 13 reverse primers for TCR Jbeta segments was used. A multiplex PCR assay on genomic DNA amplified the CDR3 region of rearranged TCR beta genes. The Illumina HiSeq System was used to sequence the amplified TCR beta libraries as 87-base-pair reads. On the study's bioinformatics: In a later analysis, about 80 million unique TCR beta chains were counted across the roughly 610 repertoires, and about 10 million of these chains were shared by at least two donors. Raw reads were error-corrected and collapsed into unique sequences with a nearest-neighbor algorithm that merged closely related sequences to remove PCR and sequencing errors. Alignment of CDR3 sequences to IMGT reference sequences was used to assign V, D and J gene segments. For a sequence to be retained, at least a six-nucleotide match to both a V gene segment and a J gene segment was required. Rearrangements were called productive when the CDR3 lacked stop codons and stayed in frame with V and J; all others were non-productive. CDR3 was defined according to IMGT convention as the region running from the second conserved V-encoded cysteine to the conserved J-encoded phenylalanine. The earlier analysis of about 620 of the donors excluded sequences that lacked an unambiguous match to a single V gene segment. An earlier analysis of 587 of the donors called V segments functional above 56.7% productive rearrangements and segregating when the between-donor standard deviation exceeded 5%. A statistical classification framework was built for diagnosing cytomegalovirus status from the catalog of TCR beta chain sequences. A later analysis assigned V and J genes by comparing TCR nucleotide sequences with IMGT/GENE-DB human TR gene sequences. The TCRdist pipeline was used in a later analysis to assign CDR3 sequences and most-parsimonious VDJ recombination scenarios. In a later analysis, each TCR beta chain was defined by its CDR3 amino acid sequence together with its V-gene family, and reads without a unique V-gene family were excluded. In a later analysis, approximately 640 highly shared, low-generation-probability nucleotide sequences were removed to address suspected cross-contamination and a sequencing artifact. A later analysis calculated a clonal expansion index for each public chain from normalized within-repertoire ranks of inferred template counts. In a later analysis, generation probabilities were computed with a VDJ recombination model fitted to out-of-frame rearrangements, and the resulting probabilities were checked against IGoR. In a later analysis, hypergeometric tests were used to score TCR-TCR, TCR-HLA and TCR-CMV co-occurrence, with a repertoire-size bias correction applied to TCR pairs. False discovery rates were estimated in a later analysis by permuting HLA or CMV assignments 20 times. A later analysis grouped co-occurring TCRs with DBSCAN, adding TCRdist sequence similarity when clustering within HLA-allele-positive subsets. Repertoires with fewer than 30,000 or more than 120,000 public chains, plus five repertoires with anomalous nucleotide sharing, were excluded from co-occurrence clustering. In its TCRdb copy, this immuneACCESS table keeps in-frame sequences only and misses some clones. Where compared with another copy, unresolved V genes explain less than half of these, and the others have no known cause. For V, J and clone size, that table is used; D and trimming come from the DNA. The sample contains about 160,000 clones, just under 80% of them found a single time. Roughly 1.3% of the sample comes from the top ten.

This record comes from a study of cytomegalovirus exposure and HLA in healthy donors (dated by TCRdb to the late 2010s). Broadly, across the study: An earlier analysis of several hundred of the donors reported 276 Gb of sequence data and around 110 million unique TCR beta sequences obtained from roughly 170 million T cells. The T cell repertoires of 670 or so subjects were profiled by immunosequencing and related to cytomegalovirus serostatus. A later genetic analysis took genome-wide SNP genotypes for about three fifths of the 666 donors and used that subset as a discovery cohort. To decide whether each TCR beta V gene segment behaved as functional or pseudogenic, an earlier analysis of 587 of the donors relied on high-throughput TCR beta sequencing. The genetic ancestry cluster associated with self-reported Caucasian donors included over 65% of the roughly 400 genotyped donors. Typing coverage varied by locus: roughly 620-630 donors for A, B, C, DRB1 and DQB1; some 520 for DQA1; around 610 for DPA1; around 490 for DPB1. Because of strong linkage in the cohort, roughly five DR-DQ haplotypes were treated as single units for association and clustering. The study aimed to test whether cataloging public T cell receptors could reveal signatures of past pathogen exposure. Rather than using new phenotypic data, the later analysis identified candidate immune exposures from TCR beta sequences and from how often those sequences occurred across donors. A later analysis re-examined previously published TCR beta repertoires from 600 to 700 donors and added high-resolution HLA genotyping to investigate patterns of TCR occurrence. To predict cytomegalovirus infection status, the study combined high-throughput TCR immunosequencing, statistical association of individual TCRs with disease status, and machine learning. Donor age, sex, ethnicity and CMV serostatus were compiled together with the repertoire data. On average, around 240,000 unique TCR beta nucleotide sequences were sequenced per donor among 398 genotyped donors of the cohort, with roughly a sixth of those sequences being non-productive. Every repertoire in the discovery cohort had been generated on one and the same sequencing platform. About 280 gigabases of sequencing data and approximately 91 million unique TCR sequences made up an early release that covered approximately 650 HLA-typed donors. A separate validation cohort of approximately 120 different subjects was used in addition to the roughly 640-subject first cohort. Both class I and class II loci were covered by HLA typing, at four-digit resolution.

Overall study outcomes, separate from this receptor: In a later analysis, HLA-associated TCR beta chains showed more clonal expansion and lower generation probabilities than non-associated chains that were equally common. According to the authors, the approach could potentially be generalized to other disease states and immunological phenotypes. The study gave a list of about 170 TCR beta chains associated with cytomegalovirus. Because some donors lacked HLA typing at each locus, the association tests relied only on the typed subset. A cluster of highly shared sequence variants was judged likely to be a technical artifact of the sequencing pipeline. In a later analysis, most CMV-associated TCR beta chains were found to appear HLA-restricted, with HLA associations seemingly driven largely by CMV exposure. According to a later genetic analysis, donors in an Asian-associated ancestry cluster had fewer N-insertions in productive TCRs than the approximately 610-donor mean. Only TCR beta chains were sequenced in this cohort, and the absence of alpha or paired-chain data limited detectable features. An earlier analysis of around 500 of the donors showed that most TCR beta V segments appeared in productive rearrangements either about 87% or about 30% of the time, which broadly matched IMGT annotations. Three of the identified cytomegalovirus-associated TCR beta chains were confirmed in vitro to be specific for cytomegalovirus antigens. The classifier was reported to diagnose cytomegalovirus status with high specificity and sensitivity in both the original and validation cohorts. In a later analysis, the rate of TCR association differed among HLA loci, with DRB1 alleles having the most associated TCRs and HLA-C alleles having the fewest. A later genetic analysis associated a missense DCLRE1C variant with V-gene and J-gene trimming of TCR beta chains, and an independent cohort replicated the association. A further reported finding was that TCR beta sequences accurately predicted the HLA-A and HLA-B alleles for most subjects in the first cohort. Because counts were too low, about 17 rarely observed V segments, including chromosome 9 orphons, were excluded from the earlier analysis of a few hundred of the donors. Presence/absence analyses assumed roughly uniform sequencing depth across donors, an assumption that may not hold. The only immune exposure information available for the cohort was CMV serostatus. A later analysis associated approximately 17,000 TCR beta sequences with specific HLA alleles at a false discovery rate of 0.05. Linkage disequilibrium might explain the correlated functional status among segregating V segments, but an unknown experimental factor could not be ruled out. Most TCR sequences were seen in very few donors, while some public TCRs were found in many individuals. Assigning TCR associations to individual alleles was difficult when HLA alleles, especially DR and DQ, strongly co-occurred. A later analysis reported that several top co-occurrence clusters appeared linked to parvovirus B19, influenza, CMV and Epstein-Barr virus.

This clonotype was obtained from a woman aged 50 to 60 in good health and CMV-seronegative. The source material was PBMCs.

The DNA is TGTGCCACCAGCAGAGAAGCTAGCGGGGGAGGGGGGACCCAGTACTTC. The translation is CATSREASGGGGTQYF. Rearrangement joined TRBV15 to TRBJ2-5, and 10 junctional nucleotides match TRBD2. From its cysteine to its phenylalanine, the CDR3 spans 16 amino acids. Only the CDR3 region is kept as DNA, spanning 48 bases read in frame from base 1. V is trimmed back by 0 bases and J by 7 bases, and the junction contains 8 bases that no gene match accounts for. Reading the germline V gene (reference sequence) gives CDR1 LNHNV and CDR2 YYDKDF. The full variable domain, completed from the reference TRBV15 and TRBJ2-5 proteins outside the CDR3, reads DAMVIQNPRYQVTQFGKPVTLSCSQTLNHNVMYWYQQKSSQAPKLLFHYYDKDFNNEADTPDNFQSRRPNTSFCFLDIRSPGLGDTAMYLCATSREASGGGGTQYFGPGTRLLVL.